Included here is one T cell receptor (beta chain) sequence, with context. Its antigen is still unknown. V was cut by 2 bases and J by 2 bases, with 12 bases left in between. The germline V gene encodes CDR1 MNHEY and CDR2 SMNVEV (reference sequence). This CDR3 spans 15 amino acids. Produced via immunoSEQ multiplex PCR; TCRdb's table is partial and in-frame only. The sample lists roughly 120,000 clones, 88% seen once, with around 1.6% in the top ten. This entry is derived from a study of T cell responses to AZD1222 COVID-19 vaccine. The study, taken as a whole, reports: At baseline, just five or six AZD1222 recipients tested seropositive. Two doses of AZD1222 preceded a rise in Spike-specific TCR breadth and depth. The peak T cell response came first, and repertoires were sampled only after it.

V gene TRBV27 combines with J gene TRBJ1-2, with D uncertain. This material consisted of peripheral blood, taken on day 0 of AZD1222 vaccination. This receptor was identified in an adult in good health. The chain's CDR3 is CASSLREPDNYGYTF. CDR3 sequence (DNA): TGTGCCAGCAGTTTACGGGAACCGGACAACTATGGCTACACCTTC.